The clone carrying this T cell receptor beta chain was seen just once. Since a much larger clone is just one base distant, this may be a read error. The data are from a study of human T cells and chemical hapten exposure. In the study overall: 2% DPC applied to an approximately 2 cm by approximately 2 cm arm area sensitized donors.

The CDR3 loop spans 15 amino acids. CDR1 and CDR2 from the germline V gene are SGHRS and YFSETQ. The time point is: patch test 1, 2 weeks after DPC sensitization. Treatment defined: therapeutic diphenylcyclopropenone sensitization with weekly scalp DPC. Original handling: Sample TCR counts, which ranged from about 20,000 to 750,000, had a median of around 96,000. TCRdb independently ran MiXCR on the RACE reads; one entry per CDR3 protein. The V and J calls here are based on TCRdb, not the publication. The repertoire includes about 56,000 distinct CDR3 sequences, about 9% of them detected once, and roughly 13% sits in the top ten.

The J gene is TRBJ2-1, the V gene TRBV5-1, with 13 bases identical to TRBD2. The sequenced sample was whole blood, obtained in connection with sensitization to the hapten diphenylcyclopropenone (DPC). The clonotype was recovered from a woman between 35 and 50 years old with alopecia areata. Some clones in this sample may be carry-over from other donors' samples. CDR3 DNA sequence: TGCGCCAACAGCATGGGACTAGCGGGGCTGAATGAGCAGTTCTTC. This translates into CANSMGLAGLNEQFF.